This T cell receptor (beta chain) was recorded in a study of T cells in Graves' hyperthyroidism and ophthalmopathy. The source material, RNA transcripts, was used to amplify TCR beta CDR3 regions. The primer set for the first-round RT-PCR of the TCR CDR3 was HTBI. TCRdb re-analysed the multiplex PCR reads in MiXCR, keeping a single row per CDR3 protein. The data hold around 800,000 distinct CDR3 sequences, with 35% to 40% observed a single time. The V gene's germline CDR1 is SQVTM and CDR2 ANQGSEA. The CDR3 has 13 amino acids. Trimming removed 3 bases at V and 8 bases at J, with 16 bases between. This clonotype was seen at least ten times.

The chain joins TRBV29-1 to TRBJ1-1; D might be TRBD1 (6 bases). The sequence derives from a man between 18 and 35 years old with Graves' hyperthyroidism. Sequences were obtained from blood. The CDR3 sequence: CSVEGLGGGEAFF. CDR3 in DNA: TGCAGCGTTGAGGGTTTGGGGGGCGGAGAAGCTTTCTTT.